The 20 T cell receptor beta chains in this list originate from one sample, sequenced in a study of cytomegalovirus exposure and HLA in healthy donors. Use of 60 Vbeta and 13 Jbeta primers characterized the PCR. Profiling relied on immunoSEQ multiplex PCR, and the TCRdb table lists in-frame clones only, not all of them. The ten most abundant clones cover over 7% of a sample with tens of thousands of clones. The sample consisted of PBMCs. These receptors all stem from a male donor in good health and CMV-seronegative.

DNA for the CDR3: TGTGCCAGCAGCTTTTACGGGACAGGGAGCACCGGGGAGCTGTTTTTT. This codes for CASSFYGTGSTGELFF. The rearrangement links TRBV7-2 to TRBJ2-2; 9 nucleotides align to TRBD1. The CDR3 consists of 16 residues. Germline CDR1 and CDR2: SGHTA and FQGNSA. With 3 bases clipped from V and 4 bases from J, the junction kept 6 bases outside the gene matches.

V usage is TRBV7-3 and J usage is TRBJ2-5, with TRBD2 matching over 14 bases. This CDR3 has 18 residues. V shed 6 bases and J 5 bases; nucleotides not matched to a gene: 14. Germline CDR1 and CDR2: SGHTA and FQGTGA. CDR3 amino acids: CASSLGTSGSFSGETQYF. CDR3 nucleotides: TGTGCCAGCAGTCTGGGGACTAGCGGGAGTTTCTCTGGGGAGACCCAGTACTTC.

DNA of the CDR3: TGCGCCAGCAGCTTGAGCGGGGTTTCCTACGAGCAGTACTTC. Its translation is CASSLSGVSYEQYF. The V gene is TRBV5-1, the J gene TRBJ2-7, with 7 bases identical to TRBD2. Germline assignment: CDR1 SGHRS and CDR2 YFSETQ. The CDR3 extends over 14 amino acids. V lost 1 base and J lost 1; bases outside the gene matches: 2.

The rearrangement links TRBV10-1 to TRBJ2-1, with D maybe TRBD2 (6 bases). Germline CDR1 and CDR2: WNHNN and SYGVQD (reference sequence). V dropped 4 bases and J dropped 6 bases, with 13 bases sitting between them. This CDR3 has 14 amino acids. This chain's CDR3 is CASSAGELGNEQFF. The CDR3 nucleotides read TGCGCCAGCAGTGCGGGAGAATTGGGCAATGAGCAGTTCTTC.

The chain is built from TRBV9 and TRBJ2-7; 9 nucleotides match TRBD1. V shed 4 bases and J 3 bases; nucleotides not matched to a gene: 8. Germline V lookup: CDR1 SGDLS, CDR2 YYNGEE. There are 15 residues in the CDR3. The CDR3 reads CASSFGGTGNYEQYF. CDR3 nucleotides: TGTGCCAGCAGCTTTGGCGGGACAGGGAACTACGAGCAGTACTTC.

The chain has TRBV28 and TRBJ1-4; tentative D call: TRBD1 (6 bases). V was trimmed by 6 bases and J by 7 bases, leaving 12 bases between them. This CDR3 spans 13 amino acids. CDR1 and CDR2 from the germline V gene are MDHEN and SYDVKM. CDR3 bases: TGTGCCAGCAGCGTACAGGGAATTGAAAAACTGTTTTTT. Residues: CASSVQGIEKLFF.

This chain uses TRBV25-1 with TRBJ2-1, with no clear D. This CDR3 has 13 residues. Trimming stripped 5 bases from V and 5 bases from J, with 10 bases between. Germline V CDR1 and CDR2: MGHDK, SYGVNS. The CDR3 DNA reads TGTGCCAGCAGTACACAGACGGACAATGAGCAGTTCTTC. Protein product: CASSTQTDNEQFF.

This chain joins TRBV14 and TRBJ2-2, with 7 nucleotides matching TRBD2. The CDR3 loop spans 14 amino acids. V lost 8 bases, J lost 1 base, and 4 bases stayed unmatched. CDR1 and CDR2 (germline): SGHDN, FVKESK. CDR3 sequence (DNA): TGTGCCAGCCCGGGGGAGGGGAACACCGGGGAGCTGTTTTTT. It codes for CASPGEGNTGELFF.

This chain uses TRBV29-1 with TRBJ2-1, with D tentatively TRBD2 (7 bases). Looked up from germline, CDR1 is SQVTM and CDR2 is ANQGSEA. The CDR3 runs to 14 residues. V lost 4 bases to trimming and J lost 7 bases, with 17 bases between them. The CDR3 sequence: CSVGPGGSVNEQFF. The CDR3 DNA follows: TGCAGCGTTGGTCCGGGGGGCAGTGTGAATGAGCAGTTCTTC.

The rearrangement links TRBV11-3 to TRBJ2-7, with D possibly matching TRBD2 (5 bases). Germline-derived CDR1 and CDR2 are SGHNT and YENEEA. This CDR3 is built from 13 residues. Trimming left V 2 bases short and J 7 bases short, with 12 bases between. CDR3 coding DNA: TGTGCCAGCAGCTTAACAGTGGCGGGTGAGCAGTACTTC. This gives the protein CASSLTVAGEQYF.

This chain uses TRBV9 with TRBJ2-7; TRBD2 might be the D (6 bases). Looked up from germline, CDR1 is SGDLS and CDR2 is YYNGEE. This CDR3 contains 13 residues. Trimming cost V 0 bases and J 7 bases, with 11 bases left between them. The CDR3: CASSVDGSGEQYF. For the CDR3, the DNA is TGTGCCAGCAGCGTAGACGGGAGCGGGGAGCAGTACTTC.

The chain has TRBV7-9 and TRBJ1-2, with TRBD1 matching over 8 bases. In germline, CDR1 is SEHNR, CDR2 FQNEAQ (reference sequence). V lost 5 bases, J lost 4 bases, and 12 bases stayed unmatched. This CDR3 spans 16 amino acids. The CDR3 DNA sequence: TGTGCCAGCAGCAACTCAGGGGGCGCGAATGGCTATGGCTACACCTTC. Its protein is CASSNSGGANGYGYTF.

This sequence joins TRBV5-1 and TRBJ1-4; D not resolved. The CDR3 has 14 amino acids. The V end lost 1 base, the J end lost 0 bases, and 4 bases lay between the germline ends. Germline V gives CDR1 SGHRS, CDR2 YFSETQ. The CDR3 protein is CASSLRATNEKLFF. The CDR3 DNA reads TGCGCCAGCAGCTTGAGAGCAACTAATGAAAAACTGTTTTTT.

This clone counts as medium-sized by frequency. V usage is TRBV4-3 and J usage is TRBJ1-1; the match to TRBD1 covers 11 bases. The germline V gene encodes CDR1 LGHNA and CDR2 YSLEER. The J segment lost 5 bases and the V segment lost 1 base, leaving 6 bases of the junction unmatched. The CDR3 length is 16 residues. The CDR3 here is CASSQAYGTGGTEAFF. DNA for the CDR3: TGCGCCAGCAGCCAAGCCTACGGGACAGGGGGTACTGAAGCTTTCTTT.

The CDR3 nucleotides are TGTGCCAGCAGTGCAACAGGGGGTCTACTAGCGGGACGCCCCCACGAGCAGTACTTC. This codes for CASSATGGLLAGRPHEQYF. The V call is TRBV6-1, the J call TRBJ2-7; the match to TRBD2 covers 10 bases. The CDR3 is 19 residues long. Germline V gene lookup returns CDR1 MNHNS and CDR2 SASEGT. The V and J ends lost 4 bases and 5 bases, in that order; junction bases with no gene match: 20.

CDR3 sequence reads: CASSPVGQGADETQYF. CDR3 bases: TGTGCCAGCTCACCGGTGGGACAGGGGGCTGATGAGACCCAGTACTTC. V usage is TRBV18 and J usage is TRBJ2-5; the match to TRBD1 covers 12 bases. V lost 3 bases and J lost 5; bases outside the gene matches: 7. Germline lookup yields CDR1 KGHSH and CDR2 LQKENI. CDR3 length: 16 residues.

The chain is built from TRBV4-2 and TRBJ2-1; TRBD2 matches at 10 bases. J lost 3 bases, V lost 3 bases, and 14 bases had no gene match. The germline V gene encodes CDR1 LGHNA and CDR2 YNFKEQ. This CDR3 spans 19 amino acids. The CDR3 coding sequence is TGTGCCAGCAGCCACATCCTCCTAGCGGGAGAAGGGCGCTACAATGAGCAGTTCTTC. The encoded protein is CASSHILLAGEGRYNEQFF.

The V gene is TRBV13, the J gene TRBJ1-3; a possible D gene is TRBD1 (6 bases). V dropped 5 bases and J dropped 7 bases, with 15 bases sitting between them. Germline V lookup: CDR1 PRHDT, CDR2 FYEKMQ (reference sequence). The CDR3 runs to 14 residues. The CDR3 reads CASSRDISGNTIYF. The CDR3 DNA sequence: TGTGCCAGCAGCCGGGACATCTCGGGGAACACCATATATTTT.

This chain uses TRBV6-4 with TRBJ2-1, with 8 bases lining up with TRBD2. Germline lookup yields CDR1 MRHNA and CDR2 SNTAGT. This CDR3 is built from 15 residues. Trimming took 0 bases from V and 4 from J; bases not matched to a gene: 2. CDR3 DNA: TGTGCCAGCAGTGACTCGACGGGAGGGTACAATGAGCAGTTCTTC. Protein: CASSDSTGGYNEQFF.

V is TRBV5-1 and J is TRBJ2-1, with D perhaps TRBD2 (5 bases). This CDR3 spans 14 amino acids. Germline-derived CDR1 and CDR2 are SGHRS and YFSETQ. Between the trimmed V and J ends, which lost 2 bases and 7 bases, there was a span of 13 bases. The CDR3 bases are TGCGCCAGCAGCTTAATCCGGCGGGCAAATGAGCAGTTCTTC. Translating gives CASSLIRRANEQFF.